What follows is one TCR beta chain and its context. Its target is not known. This sample is drawn from a study of vaccination effects on CD4 cells after COVID-19. Turning to the study itself: As their vaccination, participants received two doses of either BNT162b2 or mRNA-1273.

This table comes from immunoSEQ multiplex PCR, and its TCRdb copy is limited to in-frame clones, with some not included. Here the sample spans roughly 53,000 clones, approximately 75% being singletons. The ends were cut back, 0 bases at V and 3 bases at J, with 6 bases in the middle. The germline gives CDR1 SGHNT, CDR2 YYREEE (reference sequence). This CDR3 is 13 amino acids long. Sequencing was preceded by expansion of antigen-specific CD4+ T cells with viral peptide pools in the ViraFEST assay. Researchers isolated CD4+ T cells once about eleven days of culture had elapsed. Having tested negative for nucleocapsid antibodies, the vaccine recipients showed no prior SARS-CoV-2 infection. General study findings and limits: Early post-infection timepoints were missing from the study, which also had few convalescent patients.

Here the sequenced sample was CD4+ T cells from PBMCs cultured with HCoV-OC43 spike peptides, taken before COVID-19 vaccination. Subset reported: HCoV-OC43 spike overlapping peptide pool stimulation. This clonotype originated in a human donor who received a COVID-19 vaccine. The V gene is TRBV5-4, the J gene TRBJ1-1; D not certain. This CDR3 is CASSLGWDTEAFF. The CDR3 bases are TGTGCCAGCAGCTTGGGCTGGGACACTGAAGCTTTCTTT.